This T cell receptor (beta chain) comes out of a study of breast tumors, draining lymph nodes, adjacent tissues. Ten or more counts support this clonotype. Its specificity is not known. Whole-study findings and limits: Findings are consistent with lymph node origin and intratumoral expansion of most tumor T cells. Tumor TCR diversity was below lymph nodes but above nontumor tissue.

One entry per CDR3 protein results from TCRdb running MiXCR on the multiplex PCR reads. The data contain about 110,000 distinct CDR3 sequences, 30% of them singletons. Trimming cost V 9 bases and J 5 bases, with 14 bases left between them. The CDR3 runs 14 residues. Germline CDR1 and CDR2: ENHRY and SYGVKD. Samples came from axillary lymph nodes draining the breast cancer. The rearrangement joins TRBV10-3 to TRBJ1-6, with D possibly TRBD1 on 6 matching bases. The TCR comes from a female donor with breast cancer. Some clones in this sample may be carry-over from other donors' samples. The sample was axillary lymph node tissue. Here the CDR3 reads CAIQGTRDNSPLHF. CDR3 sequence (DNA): TGTGCCATACAAGGGACACGCGATAATTCACCCCTCCACTTT.